The 5 T cell receptor beta chains presented below share a single source sample, sequenced in a study of CD8+ T cells in alopecia areata. Treatment: oral pan-JAK inhibitor, 5-10 mg twice daily. From alopecia areata patients, lesional scalp punch biopsies and peripheral blood were collected. Reverse transcription of extracted RNA yielded cDNA, which provided the sequencing template. Assay used: immunoSEQ multiplex PCR; TCRdb lists only in-frame clones, some missing. The sample lists almost 4,500 clones, 60% occurring once. The specimen comprised skin, sampled between weeks 36 and 40, from a patient treated with tofacitinib. These TCRs come from a human donor with alopecia areata.

This clone came up a few times. V is TRBV7-2 and J is TRBJ2-3, with D perhaps matching TRBD1 (5 bases). CDR3 length: 18 amino acids. Trimming shortened V by 4 bases and J by 2 bases, and 22 bases separated the two germline ends. The germline V gene has CDR1 SGHTA and CDR2 FQGNSA. In DNA form, the CDR3 reads TGTGCCAGCAGCTACGCACCTTGGGCAGGGTTATCCACAGATACGCAGTATTTT. Translating it yields CASSYAPWAGLSTDTQYF.

The chain has TRBV5-5 and TRBJ2-5, with 8 bases that match TRBD1. This CDR3 region has 17 residues. Germline V gene sequence: CDR1 SGHKS, CDR2 YYEKEE (reference sequence). V lost 2 bases and J lost 5; bases outside the gene matches: 14. For the CDR3, the DNA is TGTGCCAGCAGCTTCCTTTGGTCCAGGGGGCGCAGGGAGACCCAGTACTTC. This gives the protein CASSFLWSRGRRETQYF.

The V call is TRBV14, the J call TRBJ2-1; D is unclear. The CDR3 is 15 residues long. Germline loops: CDR1 SGHDN, CDR2 FVKESK. V lost 0 bases and J 4 bases, leaving 10 bases between the germline ends. The CDR3 loop reads CASSQDPGEYNEQFF. CDR3 in DNA: TGTGCCAGCAGCCAAGATCCCGGAGAGTACAATGAGCAGTTCTTC.

The V and J genes are TRBV18 and TRBJ2-1, with a possible D match to TRBD1 (5 bases). Germline CDR1 is KGHSH and CDR2 is LQKENI. The CDR3 is 15 residues long. Trimming took off 2 bases at V and 6 bases at J, with 14 bases between the two ends. Written as DNA, the CDR3 is TGTGCCAGCTCACCATCTAGGGGAAGGGTCAATGAGCAGTTCTTC. This codes for CASSPSRGRVNEQFF.

Note on this clone: Relative to the germline gene, one junction end is altered; a read error may explain this. The rearrangement links TRBV4-1 to TRBJ1-6; maybe TRBD1 (5 bases). CDR1 and CDR2 (germline): MGHRA, YSYEKL. CDR3 length equals 14 residues. CDR3 in DNA: TGCACCAGCAGCCAAGAGGCCGGGGGGTCACCCCTCCACTTT. Protein: CTSSQEAGGSPLHF.